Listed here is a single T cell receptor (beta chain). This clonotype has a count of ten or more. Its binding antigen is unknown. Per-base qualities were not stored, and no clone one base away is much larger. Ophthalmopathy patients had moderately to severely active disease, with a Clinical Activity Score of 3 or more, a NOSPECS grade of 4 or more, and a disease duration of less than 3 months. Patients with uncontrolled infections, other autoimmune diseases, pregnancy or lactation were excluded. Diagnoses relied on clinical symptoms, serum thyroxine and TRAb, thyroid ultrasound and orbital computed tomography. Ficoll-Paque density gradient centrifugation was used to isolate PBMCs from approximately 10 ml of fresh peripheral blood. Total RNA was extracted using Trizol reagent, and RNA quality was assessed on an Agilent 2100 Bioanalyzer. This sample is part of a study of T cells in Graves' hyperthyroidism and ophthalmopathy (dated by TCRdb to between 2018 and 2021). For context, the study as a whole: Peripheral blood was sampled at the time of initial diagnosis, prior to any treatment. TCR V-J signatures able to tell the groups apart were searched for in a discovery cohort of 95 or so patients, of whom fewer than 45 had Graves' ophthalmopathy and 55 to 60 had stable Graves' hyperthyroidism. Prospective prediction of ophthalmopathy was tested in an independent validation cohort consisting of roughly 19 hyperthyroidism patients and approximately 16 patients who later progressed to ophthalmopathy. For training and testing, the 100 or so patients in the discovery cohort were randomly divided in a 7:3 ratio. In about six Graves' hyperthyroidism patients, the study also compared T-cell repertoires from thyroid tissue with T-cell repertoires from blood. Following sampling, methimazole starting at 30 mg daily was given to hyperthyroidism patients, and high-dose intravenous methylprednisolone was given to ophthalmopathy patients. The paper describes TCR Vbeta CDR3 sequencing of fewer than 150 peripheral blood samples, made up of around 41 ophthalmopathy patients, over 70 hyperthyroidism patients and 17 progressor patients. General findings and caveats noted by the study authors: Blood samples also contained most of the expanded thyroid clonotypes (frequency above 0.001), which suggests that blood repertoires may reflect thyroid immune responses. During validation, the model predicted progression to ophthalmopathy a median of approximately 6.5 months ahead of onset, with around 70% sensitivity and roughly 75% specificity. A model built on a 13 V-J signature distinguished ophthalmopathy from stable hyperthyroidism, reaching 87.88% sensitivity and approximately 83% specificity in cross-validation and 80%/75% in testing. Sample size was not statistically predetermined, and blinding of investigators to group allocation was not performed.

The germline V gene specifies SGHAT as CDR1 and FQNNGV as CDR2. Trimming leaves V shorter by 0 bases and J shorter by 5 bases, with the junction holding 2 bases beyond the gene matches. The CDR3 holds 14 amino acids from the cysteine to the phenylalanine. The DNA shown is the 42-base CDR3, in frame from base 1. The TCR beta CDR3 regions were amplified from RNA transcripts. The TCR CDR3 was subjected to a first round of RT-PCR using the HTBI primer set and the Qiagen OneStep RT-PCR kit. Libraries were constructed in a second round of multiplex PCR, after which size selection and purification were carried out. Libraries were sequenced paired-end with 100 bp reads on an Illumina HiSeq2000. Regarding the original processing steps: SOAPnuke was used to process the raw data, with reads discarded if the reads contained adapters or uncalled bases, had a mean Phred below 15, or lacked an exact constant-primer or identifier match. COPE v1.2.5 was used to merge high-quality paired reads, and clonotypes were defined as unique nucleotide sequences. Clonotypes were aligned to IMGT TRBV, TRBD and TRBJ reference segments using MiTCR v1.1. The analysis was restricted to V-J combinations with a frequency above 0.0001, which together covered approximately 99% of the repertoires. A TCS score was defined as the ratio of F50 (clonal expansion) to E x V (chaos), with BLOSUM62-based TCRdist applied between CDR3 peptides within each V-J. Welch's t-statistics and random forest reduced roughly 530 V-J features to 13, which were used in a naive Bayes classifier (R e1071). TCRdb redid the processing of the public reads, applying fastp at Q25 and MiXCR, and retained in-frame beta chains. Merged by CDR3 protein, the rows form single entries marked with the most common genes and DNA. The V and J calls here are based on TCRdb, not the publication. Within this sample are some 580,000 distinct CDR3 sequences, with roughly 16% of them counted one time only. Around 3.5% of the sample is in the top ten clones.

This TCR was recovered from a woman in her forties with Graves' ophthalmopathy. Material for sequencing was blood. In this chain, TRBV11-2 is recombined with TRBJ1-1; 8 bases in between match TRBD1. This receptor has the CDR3 CASSLDWDRTEAFF. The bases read TGTGCCAGCAGCTTAGATTGGGACAGGACTGAAGCTTTCTTT.